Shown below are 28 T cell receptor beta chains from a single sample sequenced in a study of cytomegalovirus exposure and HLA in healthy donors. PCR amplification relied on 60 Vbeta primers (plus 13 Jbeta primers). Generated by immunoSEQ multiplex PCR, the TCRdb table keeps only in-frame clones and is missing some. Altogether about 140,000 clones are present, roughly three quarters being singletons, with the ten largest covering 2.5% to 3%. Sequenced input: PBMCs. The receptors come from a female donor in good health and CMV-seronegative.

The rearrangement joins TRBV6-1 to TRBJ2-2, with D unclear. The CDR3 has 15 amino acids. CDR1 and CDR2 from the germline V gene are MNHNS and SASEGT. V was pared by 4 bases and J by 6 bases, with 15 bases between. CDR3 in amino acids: CASSVSLLLAGELFF. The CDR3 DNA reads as TGTGCCAGCAGTGTATCACTGCTATTGGCCGGGGAGCTGTTTTTT.

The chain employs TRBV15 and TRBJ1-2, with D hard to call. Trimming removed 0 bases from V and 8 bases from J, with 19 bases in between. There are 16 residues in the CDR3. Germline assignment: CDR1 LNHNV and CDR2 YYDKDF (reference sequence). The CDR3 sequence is CATSRDTLSRVGGYTF. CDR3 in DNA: TGTGCCACCAGCAGAGACACTCTTTCGCGGGTGGGCGGCTACACCTTC.

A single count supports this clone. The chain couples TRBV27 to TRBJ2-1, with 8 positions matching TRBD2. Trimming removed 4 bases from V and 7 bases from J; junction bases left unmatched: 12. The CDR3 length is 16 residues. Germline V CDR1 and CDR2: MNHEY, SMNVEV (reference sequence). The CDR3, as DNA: TGTGCCAGCAGTTCCCAAGGAGCGGGAGTTAGAAATGAGCAGTTCTTC. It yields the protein CASSSQGAGVRNEQFF.

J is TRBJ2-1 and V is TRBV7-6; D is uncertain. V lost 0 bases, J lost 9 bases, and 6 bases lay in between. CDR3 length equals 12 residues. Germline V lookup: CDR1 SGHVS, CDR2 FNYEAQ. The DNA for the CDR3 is TGTGCCAGCAGCTTAGCGACGGGTGAGCAGTTCTTC. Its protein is CASSLATGEQFF. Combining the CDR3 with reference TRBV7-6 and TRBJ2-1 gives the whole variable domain GAGVSQSPRYKVTKRGQDVALRCDPISGHVSLYWYRQALGQGPEFLTYFNYEAQQDKSGLPNDRFSAERPEGSISTLTIQRTEQRDSAMYRCASSLATGEQFFGPGTRLTVL.

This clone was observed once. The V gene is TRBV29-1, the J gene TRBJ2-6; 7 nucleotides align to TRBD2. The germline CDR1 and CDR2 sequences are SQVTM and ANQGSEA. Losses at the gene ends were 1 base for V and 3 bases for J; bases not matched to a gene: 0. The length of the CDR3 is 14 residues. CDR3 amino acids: CSVEGGGGANVLTF. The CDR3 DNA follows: TGCAGCGTTGAAGGGGGGGGTGGGGCCAACGTCCTGACTTTC.

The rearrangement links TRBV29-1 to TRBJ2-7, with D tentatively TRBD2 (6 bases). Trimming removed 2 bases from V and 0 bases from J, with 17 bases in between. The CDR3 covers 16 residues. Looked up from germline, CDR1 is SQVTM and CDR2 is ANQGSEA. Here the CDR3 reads CSVELSGRKSSYEQYF. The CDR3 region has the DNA TGCAGCGTTGAATTATCGGGGAGGAAAAGCTCCTACGAGCAGTACTTC.

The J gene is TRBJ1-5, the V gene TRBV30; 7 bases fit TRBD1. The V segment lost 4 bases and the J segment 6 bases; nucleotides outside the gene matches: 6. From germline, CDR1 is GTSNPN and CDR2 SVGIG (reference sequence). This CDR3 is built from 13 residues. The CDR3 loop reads CAWNRQGGQPQHF. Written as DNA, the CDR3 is TGTGCCTGGAATCGGCAGGGGGGTCAGCCCCAGCATTTT.

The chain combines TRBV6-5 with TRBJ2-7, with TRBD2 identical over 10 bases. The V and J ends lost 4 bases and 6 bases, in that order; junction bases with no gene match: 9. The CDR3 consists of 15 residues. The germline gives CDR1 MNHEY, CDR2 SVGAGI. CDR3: CASSFSRSGGPEQYF. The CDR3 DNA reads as TGTGCCAGCAGTTTCTCCCGTAGCGGGGGGCCCGAGCAGTACTTC.

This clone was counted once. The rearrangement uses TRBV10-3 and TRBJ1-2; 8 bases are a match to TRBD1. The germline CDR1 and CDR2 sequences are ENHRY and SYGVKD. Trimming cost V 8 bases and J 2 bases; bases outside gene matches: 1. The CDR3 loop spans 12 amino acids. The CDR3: CAIRQGNYGYTF. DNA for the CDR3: TGTGCCATCCGACAGGGGAACTATGGCTACACCTTC.

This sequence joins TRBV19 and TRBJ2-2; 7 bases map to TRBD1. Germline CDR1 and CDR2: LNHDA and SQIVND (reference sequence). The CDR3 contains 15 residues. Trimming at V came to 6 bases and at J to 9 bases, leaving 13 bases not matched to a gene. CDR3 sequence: CASRVERGRFWELFF. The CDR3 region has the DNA TGTGCCAGTAGGGTGGAAAGGGGGCGTTTCTGGGAGCTGTTTTTT.

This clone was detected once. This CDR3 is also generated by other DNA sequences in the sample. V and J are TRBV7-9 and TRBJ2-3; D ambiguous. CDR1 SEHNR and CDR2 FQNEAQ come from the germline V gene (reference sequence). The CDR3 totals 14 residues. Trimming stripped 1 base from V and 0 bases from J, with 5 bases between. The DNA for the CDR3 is TGTGCCAGCAGCTTAGAAACTAGCACAGATACGCAGTATTTT. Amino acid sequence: CASSLETSTDTQYF.

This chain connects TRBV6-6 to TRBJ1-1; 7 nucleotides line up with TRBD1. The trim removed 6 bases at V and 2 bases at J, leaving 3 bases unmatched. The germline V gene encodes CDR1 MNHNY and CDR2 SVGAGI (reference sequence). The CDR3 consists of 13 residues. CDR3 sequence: CASSPGGNTEAFF. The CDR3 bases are TGTGCCAGCAGCCCAGGGGGTAACACTGAAGCTTTCTTT.

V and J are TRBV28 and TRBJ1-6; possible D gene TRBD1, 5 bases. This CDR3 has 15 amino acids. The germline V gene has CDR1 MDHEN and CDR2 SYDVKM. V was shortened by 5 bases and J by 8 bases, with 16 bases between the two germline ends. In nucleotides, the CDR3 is TGTGCCAGCAGTCCCTCTCCCATAGGGGATTCACCCCTCCACTTT. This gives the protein CASSPSPIGDSPLHF.

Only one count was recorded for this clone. CDR3 loop: CASRLMDREVNQPQHF. The CDR3 bases are TGTGCCAGCAGGCTTATGGACAGGGAGGTCAATCAGCCCCAGCATTTT. The chain couples TRBV7-9 to TRBJ1-5, with 8 positions matching TRBD1. The CDR3 covers 16 residues. V lost 6 bases to trimming and J lost 3 bases; unmatched junction nucleotides: 10. Germline-derived CDR1 and CDR2 are SEHNR and FQNEAQ (reference sequence).

This CDR3 reads CASSLVFVGSATNEKLFF. The DNA for the CDR3 is TGCGCCAGCAGCTTGGTTTTTGTCGGGTCGGCAACTAATGAAAAACTGTTTTTT. The chain links TRBV5-1 to TRBJ1-4; D uncertain. Per the germline V gene, CDR1 is SGHRS and CDR2 is YFSETQ. CDR3 length equals 18 residues. V lost 0 bases and J lost 0, with 15 bases in between.

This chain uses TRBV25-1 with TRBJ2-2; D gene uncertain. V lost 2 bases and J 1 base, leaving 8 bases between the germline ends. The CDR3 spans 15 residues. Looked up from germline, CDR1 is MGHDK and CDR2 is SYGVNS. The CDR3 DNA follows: TGTGCCAGCAGTGAAATAGGAGTGAACACCGGGGAGCTGTTTTTT. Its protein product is CASSEIGVNTGELFF.

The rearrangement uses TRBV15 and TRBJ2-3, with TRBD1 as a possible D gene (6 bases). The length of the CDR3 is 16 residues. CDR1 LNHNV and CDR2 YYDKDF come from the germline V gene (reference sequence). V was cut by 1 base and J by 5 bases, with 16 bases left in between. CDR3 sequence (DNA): TGTGCCACCAGCAGAGGGACAGTCGACGGTCGAGATACGCAGTATTTT. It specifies CATSRGTVDGRDTQYF.

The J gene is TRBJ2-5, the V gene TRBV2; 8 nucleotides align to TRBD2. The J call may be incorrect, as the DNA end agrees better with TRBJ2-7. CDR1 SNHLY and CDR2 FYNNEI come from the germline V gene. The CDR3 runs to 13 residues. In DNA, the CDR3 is TGTGCCAGCAGTCCGGGACTAGGATACGAGCAGTACTTC. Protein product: CASSPGLGYEQYF.

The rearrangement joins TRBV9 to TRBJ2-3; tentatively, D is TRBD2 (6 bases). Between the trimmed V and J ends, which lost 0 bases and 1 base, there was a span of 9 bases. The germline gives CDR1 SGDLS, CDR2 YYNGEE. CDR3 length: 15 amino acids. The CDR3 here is CASSVVREGTDTQYF. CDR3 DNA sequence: TGTGCCAGCAGCGTAGTAAGGGAGGGCACAGATACGCAGTATTTT.

CDR3 coding DNA: TGTGCCAGCAGCCAAGAACAGGGTAGTACCTATGGCTACACCTTC. The encoded protein is CASSQEQGSTYGYTF. The chain has TRBV4-2 and TRBJ1-2, with D possibly matching TRBD1 (6 bases). The CDR3 sequence is 15 residues long. From germline, CDR1 is LGHNA and CDR2 YNFKEQ. The V and J ends lost 0 bases and 4 bases respectively, with 12 bases between them.

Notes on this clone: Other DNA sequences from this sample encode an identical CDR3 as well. The CDR3 DNA is TGTGCCAGCAGTGGAGACTACACAGATACGCAGTATTTT. It yields the protein CASSGDYTDTQYF. This chain links TRBV2 with TRBJ2-3; weak D call: TRBD2 (5 bases). CDR3 length equals 13 residues. The V and J ends lost 4 bases and 2 bases respectively, with 7 bases between them. Germline CDR1 SNHLY, CDR2 FYNNEI. Together with reference TRBV2 and TRBJ2-3, the CDR3 gives the full variable domain: EPEVTQTPSHQVTQMGQEVILRCVPISNHLYFYWYRQILGQKVEFLVSFYNNEISEKSEIFDDQFSVERPDGSNFTLKIRSTKLEDSAMYFCASSGDYTDTQYFGPGTRLTVL.

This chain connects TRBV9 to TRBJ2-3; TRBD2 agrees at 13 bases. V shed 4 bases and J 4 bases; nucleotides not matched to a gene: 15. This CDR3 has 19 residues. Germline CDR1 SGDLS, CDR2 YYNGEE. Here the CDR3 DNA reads TGTGCCAGCAGCTTAACTCCGGGACTAGCGGGATCCTGGGCAGATACGCAGTATTTT. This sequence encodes CASSLTPGLAGSWADTQYF.

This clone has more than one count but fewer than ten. The CDR3 loop is CASSSTALDGYTF. The CDR3 nucleotides read TGTGCCAGCAGCTCGACTGCCCTCGACGGCTACACCTTC. The V call is TRBV7-9, the J call TRBJ1-2, with D unclear. CDR3 length: 13 residues. Per the germline V gene, CDR1 is SEHNR and CDR2 is FQNEAQ (reference sequence). Trimming stripped 4 bases from V and 8 bases from J, with 14 bases between.

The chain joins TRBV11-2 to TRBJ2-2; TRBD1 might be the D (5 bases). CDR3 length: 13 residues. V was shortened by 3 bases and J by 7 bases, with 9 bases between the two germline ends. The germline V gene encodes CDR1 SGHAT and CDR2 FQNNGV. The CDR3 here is CASSFIQGGELFF. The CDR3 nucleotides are TGTGCCAGCAGCTTCATCCAGGGCGGGGAGCTGTTTTTT.

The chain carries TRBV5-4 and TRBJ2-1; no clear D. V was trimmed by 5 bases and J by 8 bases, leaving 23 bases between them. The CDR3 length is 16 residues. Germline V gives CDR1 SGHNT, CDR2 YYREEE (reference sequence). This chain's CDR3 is CASSPKPQARVYEQFF. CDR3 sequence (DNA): TGTGCCAGCAGTCCAAAGCCTCAAGCGCGTGTCTATGAGCAGTTCTTC.

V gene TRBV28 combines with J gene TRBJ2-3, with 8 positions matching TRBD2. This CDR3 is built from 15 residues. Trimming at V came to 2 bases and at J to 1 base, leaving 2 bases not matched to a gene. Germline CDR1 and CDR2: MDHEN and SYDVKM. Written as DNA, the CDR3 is TGTGCCAGCAGTTTAGCGGGAGGCGGCACAGATACGCAGTATTTT. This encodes CASSLAGGGTDTQYF.

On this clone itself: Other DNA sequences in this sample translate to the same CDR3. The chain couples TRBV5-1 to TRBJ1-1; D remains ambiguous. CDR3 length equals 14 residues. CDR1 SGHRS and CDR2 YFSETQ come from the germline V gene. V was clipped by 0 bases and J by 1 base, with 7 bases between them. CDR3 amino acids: CASSLGQRNTEAFF. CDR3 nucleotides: TGCGCCAGCAGCTTGGGACAAAGGAACACTGAAGCTTTCTTT. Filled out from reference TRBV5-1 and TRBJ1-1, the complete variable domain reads KAGVTQTPRYLIKTRGQQVTLSCSPISGHRSVSWYQQTPGQGLQFLFEYFSETQRNKGNFPGRFSGRQFSNSRSEMNVSTLELGDSALYLCASSLGQRNTEAFFGQGTRLTVV.

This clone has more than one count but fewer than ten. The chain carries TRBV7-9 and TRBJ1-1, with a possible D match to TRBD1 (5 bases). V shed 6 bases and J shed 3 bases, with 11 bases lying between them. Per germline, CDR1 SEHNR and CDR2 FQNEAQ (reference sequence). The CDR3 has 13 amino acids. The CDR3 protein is CASRRGEYTEAFF. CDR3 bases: TGTGCCAGCAGGCGGGGGGAATACACTGAAGCTTTCTTT. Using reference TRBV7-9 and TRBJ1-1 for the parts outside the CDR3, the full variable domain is DTGVSQNPRHKITKRGQNVTFRCDPISEHNRLYWYRQTLGQGPEFLTYFQNEAQLEKSRLLSDRFSAERPKGSFSTLEIQRTEQGDSAMYLCASRRGEYTEAFFGQGTRLTVV.